This T cell receptor beta chain was captured by sequencing in a study of cytomegalovirus exposure and HLA in healthy donors. Study observations and caveats: In a later analysis, TCR association rates varied by HLA locus: DRB1 most, HLA-C fewest. A reported reduction in N-insertions relative to the 666-donor mean was seen in an Asian-associated ancestry cluster in a later analysis.

To note about this clone: The target antigen is unknown.

Vbeta (60) and Jbeta (13) primers were used in the PCR. Data came from immunoSEQ multiplex PCR; TCRdb stores just in-frame clones and leaves some out. The sample holds some 50,000 clones, approximately 70% seen once. Trimming removed 0 bases from V and 11 bases from J; junction bases left unmatched: 7. Per the germline V gene, CDR1 is SGHTA and CDR2 is FQGTGA. CDR3 length equals 14 residues. The receptor comes from a woman aged 50 to 65 in good health and CMV-seropositive. The gene calls are TRBV7-3 and TRBJ2-3; the match to TRBD2 covers 8 bases. The specimen sequenced was PBMCs. The CDR3 DNA is TGTGCCAGCAGCTTAACGGCCGGGACTAGGGAGCAGTATTTT. It is translated as CASSLTAGTREQYF.